This is a list of T cell receptor beta chains from one sample in a study of blood T cell repertoires in COVID-19. Using immunoSEQ multiplex PCR, the repertoire was profiled, and TCRdb retains in-frame clones only, with some absent. The sample holds 130,000 or so clones, almost 90% seen once. Sequencing was done on a sample of peripheral blood. Receptor source: a woman aged 55-69 years with acute or convalescent COVID-19. Each CDR3 is given with its conserved first and last residue. D genes are given only for firm matches. Clone size is not always given. Where it is, it says once, few, many or a class for expanded clones.

J	V	length	D	size	DNA	CDR3
TRBJ2-5	TRBV4-1	15	TRBD2	NA	TGCGCCAGCAGCCAAGCCGGGGGGGCCTTTGAGACCCAGTACTTC	CASSQAGGAFETQYF
TRBJ1-5	TRBV27	14	NA	few	TGTGCCAGCAGTCCCTCCGCGGGGTCTCAGCCCCAGCATTTT	CASSPSAGSQPQHF
TRBJ1-1	TRBV2	15	NA	NA	TGTGCCAGCAGTGGGGGCAGCTCCATGAACACTGAAGCTTTCTTT	CASSGGSSMNTEAFF
TRBJ2-3	TRBV5-1	15	TRBD1	NA	TGCGCCAGCAGCCCGGGACAGGGAGGGACAGATACGCAGTATTTT	CASSPGQGGTDTQYF
TRBJ2-7	TRBV28	11	NA	NA	TGTGCCAGCAGTCCCTACTACGAGCAGTACTTC	CASSPYYEQYF
TRBJ2-2	TRBV9	15	TRBD2	NA	TGTGCCAGCAGCTTTCAGGGAGGGGACACCGGGGAGCTGTTTTTT	CASSFQGGDTGELFF
TRBJ2-1	TRBV28	18	TRBD1	NA	TGTGCCAGCAGGCGTACAACAGGGGGTACCAGCTCCTACAATGAGCAGTTCTTC	CASRRTTGGTSSYNEQFF
TRBJ1-5	TRBV19	17	NA	NA	TGTGCCAGTAGTCCAAAGACCGGGACAAATAGCAATCAGCCCCAGCATTTT	CASSPKTGTNSNQPQHF
TRBJ2-7	TRBV27	18	TRBD1	NA	TGTGCCAGCAGTCCCTTATTACAGGGGGCGCATAGCTCCTACGAGCAGTACTTC	CASSPLLQGAHSSYEQYF
TRBJ1-5	TRBV15	15	TRBD1	NA	TGTGCCACCAGCAGAATGGACAGGACTAATCAGCCCCAGCATTTT	CATSRMDRTNQPQHF
TRBJ2-3	TRBV28	12	NA	NA	TGTGCCAGCAGCCTAGTTTCAGATACGCAGTATTTT	CASSLVSDTQYF
TRBJ2-1	TRBV29-1	11	TRBD2	NA	TGCAGCGTTGTGGCCGGGACTAGCTCGTTCTTC	CSVVAGTSSFF
TRBJ1-5	TRBV6-5	14	NA	NA	TGTGCCAGCAGTCCGGACAGTAGCAATCAGCCCCAGCATTTT	CASSPDSSNQPQHF
TRBJ2-7	TRBV11-2	14	TRBD2	NA	TGTGCCAGCCGACGGCTGCGGGGGGTCTACGAGCAGTACTTC	CASRRLRGVYEQYF
TRBJ1-5	TRBV4-1	15	NA	NA	TGCGCCAGCAGCCAAGCCGGGGGTGGGGACCAGCCCCAGCATTTT	CASSQAGGGDQPQHF
TRBJ1-1	TRBV7-9	13	NA	once	TGTGCCAGCAGCTTAGTACAGAACACTGAAGCTTTCTTT	CASSLVQNTEAFF
TRBJ1-5	TRBV19	14	TRBD1	NA	TGTGCCAGTAGTTATGGACAGGGCGGTATGCCCCAGCATTTT	CASSYGQGGMPQHF
TRBJ2-1	TRBV29-1	13	TRBD1	NA	TGCAGCGTCCGGGACAGGGTGGGCAATGAGCAGTTCTTC	CSVRDRVGNEQFF
TRBJ1-4	TRBV7-2	15	TRBD1	NA	TGTGCCAGCAGCTTACGGACAGGGGGATTTGAAAAACTGTTTTTT	CASSLRTGGFEKLFF
TRBJ1-5	TRBV6-1	15	NA	NA	TGTGCCAGCAGTGAATTTGACAGTAGCAATCAGCCCCAGCATTTT	CASSEFDSSNQPQHF
TRBJ1-1	TRBV13	13	NA	NA	TGTGCCAGCAGCATACAGGGGAACACTGAAGCTTTCTTT	CASSIQGNTEAFF
TRBJ1-2	TRBV4-1	16	TRBD1	NA	TGCGCCAGCAGCCAAGTAGTTGGGACAGGGGGGGGCGGCTACACCTTC	CASSQVVGTGGGGYTF
TRBJ1-5	TRBV19	14	TRBD1	NA	TGTGCCAGTAGCGGGACAGGGGGCTATCAGCCCCAGCATTTT	CASSGTGGYQPQHF
TRBJ1-1	TRBV5-8	14	NA	NA	TGTGCCAGCAGCTTGGGGGGAGGGGAAACTGAAGCTTTCTTT	CASSLGGGETEAFF
TRBJ2-3	TRBV5-8	16	TRBD2	NA	TGTGCCAGCAGCCGATTTAGCGGGGGGTCTGCCAATACGCAGTATTTT	CASSRFSGGSANTQYF
TRBJ1-3	TRBV15	14	NA	NA	TGTGCCACCAGCAGGGACAACCTTGGAAACACCATATATTTT	CATSRDNLGNTIYF
TRBJ1-6	TRBV6-6	15	TRBD1	NA	TGTGCCAGCAGTTTAGGAGACAGGGGGAATTCACCCCTCCACTTT	CASSLGDRGNSPLHF
TRBJ1-5	TRBV12-3/TRBV12-4	12	NA	NA	TGTGCCAGCACCTCAGGACTTCAGCCCCAGCATTTT	CASTSGLQPQHF
TRBJ1-2	TRBV18	15	TRBD1	NA	TGTGCCAGCTCACTAAGACTGGACAGGGGGTATGGCTACACCTTC	CASSLRLDRGYGYTF
TRBJ1-1	TRBV7-2	14	NA	NA	TGTGCCAGCAGCTTGGGTGGGGAGGTCACTGAAGCTTTCTTT	CASSLGGEVTEAFF
TRBJ2-2	TRBV7-9	19	NA	NA	TGTGCCAGCAGCTTAGCTCGGCCGTTTCGCGGGGCTAACACCGGGGAGCTGTTTTTT	CASSLARPFRGANTGELFF
TRBJ2-5	TRBV14	13	NA	NA	TGTGCCAGCAGCTCTAGATGGATAGAGACCCAGTACTTC	CASSSRWIETQYF
TRBJ2-3	TRBV7-3	15	TRBD1	NA	TGTGCCAGCAGCCCCGGACAGGTAGGGGCAGATACGCAGTATTTT	CASSPGQVGADTQYF
TRBJ2-2	TRBV7-2	17	TRBD1	NA	TGTGCCAGCAGCTTAGCCACCCCGGGACAGGGGTCCGGGGAGCTGTTTTTT	CASSLATPGQGSGELFF
TRBJ1-1	TRBV19	15	NA	NA	TGTGCCAGTAGTTGGGGCCCCGGAACGAACACTGAAGCTTTCTTT	CASSWGPGTNTEAFF
TRBJ1-2	TRBV6-4	13	TRBD1	few	TGTGCCAGCAGTGACTCAGGGGGCTGGGGCTACACCTTC	CASSDSGGWGYTF
TRBJ1-3	TRBV28	12	NA	NA	TGTGCCAGCACAGGACTTGGAAACACCATATATTTT	CASTGLGNTIYF